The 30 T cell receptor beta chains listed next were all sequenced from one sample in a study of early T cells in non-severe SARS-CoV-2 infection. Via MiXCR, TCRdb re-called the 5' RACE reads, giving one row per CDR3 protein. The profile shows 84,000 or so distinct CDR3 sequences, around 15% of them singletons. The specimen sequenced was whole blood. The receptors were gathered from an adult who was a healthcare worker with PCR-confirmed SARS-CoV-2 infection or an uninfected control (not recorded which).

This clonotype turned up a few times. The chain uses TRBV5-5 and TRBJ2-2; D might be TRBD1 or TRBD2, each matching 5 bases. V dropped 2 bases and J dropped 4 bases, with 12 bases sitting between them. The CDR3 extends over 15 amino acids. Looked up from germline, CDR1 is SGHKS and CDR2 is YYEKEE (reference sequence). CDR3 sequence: CASSFEGRGTGELFF. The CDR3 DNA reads TGTGCCAGCAGCTTTGAGGGTAGGGGCACCGGGGAGCTGTTTTTT.

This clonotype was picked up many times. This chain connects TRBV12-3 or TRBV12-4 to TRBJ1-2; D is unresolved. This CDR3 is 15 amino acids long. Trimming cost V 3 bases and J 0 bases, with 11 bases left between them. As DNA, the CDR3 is TGTGCCAGCAGTTTGAGTGCAGCAGCTAACTATGGCTACACCTTC. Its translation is CASSLSAAANYGYTF.

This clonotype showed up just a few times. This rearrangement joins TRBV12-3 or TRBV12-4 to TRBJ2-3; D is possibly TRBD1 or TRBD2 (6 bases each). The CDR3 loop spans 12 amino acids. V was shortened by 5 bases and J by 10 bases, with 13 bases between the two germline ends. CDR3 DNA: TGTGCCAGCAGTATACAGGGAGGTGCGCAGTATTTT. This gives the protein CASSIQGGAQYF.

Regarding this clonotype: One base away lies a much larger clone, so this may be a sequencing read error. The CDR3: CASSRMNTEAFF. The CDR3 region has the DNA TGTGCCAGCAGCAGAATGAACACTGAAGCTTTCTTT. The chain employs TRBV6-2 or TRBV6-3 and TRBJ1-1; unclear D gene. V was pared by 6 bases and J by 0 bases, with 5 bases between. CDR1 MNHEY and CDR2 SVGEGT come from the germline V gene. This CDR3 comprises 12 residues.

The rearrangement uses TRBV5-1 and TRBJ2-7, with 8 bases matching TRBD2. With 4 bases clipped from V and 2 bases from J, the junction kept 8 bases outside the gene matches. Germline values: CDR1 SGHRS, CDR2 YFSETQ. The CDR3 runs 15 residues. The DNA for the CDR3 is TGCGCCAGCAGCCTATTGCGGGGGGCGGCCTACGAGCAGTACTTC. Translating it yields CASSLLRGAAYEQYF.

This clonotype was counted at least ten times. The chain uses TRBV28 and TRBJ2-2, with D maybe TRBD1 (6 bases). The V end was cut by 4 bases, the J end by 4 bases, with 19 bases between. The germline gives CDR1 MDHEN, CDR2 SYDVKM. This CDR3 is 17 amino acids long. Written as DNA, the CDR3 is TGTGCCAGCAGTTCCCCCGGGACACACCGGGGCACCGGGGAGCTGTTTTTT. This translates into CASSSPGTHRGTGELFF. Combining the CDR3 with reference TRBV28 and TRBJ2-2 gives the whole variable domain DVKVTQSSRYLVKRTGEKVFLECVQDMDHENMFWYRQDPGLGLRLIYFSYDVKMKEKGDIPEGYSVSREKKERFSLILESASTNQTSMYLCASSSPGTHRGTGELFFGEGSRLTVL.

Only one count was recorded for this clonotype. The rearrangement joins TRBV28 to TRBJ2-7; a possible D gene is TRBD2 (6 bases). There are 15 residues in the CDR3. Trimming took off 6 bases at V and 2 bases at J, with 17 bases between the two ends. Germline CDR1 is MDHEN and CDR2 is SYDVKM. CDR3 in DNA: TGTGCCAGCAGCCAAACCCGGGGGTTTACCTACGAGCAGTACTTC. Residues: CASSQTRGFTYEQYF. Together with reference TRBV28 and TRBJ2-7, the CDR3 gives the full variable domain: DVKVTQSSRYLVKRTGEKVFLECVQDMDHENMFWYRQDPGLGLRLIYFSYDVKMKEKGDIPEGYSVSREKKERFSLILESASTNQTSMYLCASSQTRGFTYEQYFGPGTRLTVT.

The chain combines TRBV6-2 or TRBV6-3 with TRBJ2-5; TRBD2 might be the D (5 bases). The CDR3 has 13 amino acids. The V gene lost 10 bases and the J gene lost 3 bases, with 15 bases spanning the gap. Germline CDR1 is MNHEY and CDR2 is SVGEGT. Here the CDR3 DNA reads TGTGCCACCACCTCCCTGCGGGAAGAGACCCAGTACTTC. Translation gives CATTSLREETQYF.

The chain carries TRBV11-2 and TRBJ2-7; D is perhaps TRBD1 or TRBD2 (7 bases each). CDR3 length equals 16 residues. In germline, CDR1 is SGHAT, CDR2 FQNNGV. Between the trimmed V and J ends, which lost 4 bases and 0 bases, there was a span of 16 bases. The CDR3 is CASSSRQGGPSYEQYF. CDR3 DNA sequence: TGTGCCAGCAGCTCCAGACAGGGAGGGCCCTCCTACGAGCAGTACTTC.

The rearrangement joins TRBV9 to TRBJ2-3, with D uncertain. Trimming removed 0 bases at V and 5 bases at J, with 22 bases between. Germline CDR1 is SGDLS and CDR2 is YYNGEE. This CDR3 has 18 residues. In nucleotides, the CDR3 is TGTGCCAGCAGCGTAGAACCATCCAACATCCCGGATTTAGATACGCAGTATTTT. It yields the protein CASSVEPSNIPDLDTQYF.

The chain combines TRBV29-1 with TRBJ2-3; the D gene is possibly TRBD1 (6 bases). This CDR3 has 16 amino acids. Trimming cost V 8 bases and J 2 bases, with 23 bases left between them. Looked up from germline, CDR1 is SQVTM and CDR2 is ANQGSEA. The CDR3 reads CSSLFEGDSLTDTQYF. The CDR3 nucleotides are TGCAGCTCCCTGTTCGAGGGGGATTCCCTCACAGATACGCAGTATTTT.

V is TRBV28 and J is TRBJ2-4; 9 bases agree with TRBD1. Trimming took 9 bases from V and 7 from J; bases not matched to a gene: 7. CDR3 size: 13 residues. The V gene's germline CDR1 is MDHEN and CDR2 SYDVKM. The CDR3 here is CASPGQGRNIQYF. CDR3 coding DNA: TGTGCCAGTCCGGGACAGGGACGGAACATTCAGTACTTC.

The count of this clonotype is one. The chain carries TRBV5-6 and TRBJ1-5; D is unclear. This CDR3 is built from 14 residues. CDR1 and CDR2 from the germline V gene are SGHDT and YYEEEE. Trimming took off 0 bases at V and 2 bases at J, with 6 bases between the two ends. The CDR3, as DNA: TGTGCCAGCAGCTTGGAACACGGCAATCAGCCCCAGCATTTT. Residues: CASSLEHGNQPQHF.

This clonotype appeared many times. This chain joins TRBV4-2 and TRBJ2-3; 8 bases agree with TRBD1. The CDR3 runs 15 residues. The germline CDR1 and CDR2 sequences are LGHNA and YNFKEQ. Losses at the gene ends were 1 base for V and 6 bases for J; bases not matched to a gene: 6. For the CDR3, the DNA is TGTGCCAGCAGCCAAGCGACGCAGGGGGCTGATACGCAGTATTTT. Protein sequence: CASSQATQGADTQYF.

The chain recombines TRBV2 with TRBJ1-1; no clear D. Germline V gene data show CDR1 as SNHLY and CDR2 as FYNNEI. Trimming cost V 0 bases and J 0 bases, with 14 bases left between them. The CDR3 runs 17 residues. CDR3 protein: CASSEAFLTVMNTEAFF. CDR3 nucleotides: TGTGCCAGCAGTGAAGCCTTTTTAACTGTAATGAACACTGAAGCTTTCTTT.

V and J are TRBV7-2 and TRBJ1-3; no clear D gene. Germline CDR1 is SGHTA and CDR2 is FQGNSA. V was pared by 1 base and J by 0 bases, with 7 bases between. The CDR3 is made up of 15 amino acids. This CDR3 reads CASSLGQISGNTIYF. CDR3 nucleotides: TGTGCCAGCAGCTTAGGTCAAATCTCTGGAAACACCATATATTTT.

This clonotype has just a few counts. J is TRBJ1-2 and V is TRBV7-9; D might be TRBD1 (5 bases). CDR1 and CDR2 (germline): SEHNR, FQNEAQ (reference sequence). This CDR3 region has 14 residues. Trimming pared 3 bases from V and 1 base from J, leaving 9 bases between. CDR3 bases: TGTGCCAGCAGCTTGGGGACCTTTAACTATGGCTACACCTTC. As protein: CASSLGTFNYGYTF. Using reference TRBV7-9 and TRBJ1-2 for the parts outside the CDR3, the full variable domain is DTGVSQNPRHKITKRGQNVTFRCDPISEHNRLYWYRQTLGQGPEFLTYFQNEAQLEKSRLLSDRFSAERPKGSFSTLEIQRTEQGDSAMYLCASSLGTFNYGYTFGSGTRLTVV.

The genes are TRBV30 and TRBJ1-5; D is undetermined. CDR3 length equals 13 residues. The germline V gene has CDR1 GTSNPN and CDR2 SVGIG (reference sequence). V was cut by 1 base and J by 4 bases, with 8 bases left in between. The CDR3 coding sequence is TGTGCCTGGAGTGGGGCAAATAATCAGCCCCAGCATTTT. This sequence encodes CAWSGANNQPQHF. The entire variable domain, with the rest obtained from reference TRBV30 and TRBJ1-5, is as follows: SQTIHQWPATLVQPVGSPLSLECTVEGTSNPNLYWYRQAAGRGLQLLFYSVGIGQISSEVPQNLSASRPQDRQFILSSKKLLLSDSGFYLCAWSGANNQPQHFGDGTRLSIL.

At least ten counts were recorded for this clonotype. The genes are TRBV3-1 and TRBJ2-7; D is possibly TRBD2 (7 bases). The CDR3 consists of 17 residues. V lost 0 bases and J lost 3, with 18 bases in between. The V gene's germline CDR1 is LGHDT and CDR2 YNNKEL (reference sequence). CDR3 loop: CASSQELLWGGDYEQYF. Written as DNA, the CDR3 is TGTGCCAGCAGCCAAGAACTTTTATGGGGGGGCGACTACGAGCAGTACTTC.

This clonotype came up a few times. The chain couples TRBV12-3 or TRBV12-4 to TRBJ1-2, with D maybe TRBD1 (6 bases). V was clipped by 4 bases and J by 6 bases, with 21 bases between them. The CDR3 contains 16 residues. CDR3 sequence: CASSSWGHRRGNGYTF. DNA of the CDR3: TGTGCCAGCAGTTCATGGGGACACAGAAGGGGTAATGGCTACACCTTC.

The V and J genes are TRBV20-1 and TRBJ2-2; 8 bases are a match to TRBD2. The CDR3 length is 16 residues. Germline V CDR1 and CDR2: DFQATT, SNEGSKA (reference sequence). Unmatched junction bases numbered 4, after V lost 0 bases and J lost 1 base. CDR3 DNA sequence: TGCAGTGCTAGAGATAGCGGGGCGGGGAACACCGGGGAGCTGTTTTTT. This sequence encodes CSARDSGAGNTGELFF.

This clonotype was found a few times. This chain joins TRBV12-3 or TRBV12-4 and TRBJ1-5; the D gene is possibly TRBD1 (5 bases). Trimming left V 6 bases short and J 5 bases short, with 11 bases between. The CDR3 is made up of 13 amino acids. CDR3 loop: CASSRTRYQPQHF. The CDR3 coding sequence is TGTGCCAGCAGCCGGACACGGTATCAGCCCCAGCATTTT.

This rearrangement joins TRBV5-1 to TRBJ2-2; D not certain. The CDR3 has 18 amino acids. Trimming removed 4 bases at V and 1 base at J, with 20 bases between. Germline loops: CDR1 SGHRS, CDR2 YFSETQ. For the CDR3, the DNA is TGCGCCAGCAGCCCCCGGATTGTTGCAAAACTGAACACCGGGGAGCTGTTTTTT. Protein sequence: CASSPRIVAKLNTGELFF.

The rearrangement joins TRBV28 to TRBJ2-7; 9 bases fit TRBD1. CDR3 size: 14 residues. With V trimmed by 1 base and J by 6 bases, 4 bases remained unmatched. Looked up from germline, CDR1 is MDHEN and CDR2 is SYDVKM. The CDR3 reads CASSLLQGATEQYF. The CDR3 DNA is TGTGCCAGCAGTTTATTACAGGGGGCAACCGAGCAGTACTTC.

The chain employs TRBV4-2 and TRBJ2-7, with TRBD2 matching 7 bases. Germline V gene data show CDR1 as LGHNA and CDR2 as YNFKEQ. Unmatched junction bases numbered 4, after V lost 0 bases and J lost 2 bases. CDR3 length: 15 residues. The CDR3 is CASSQDASGPYEQYF. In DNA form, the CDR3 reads TGTGCCAGCAGCCAAGACGCTAGCGGCCCCTACGAGCAGTACTTC.

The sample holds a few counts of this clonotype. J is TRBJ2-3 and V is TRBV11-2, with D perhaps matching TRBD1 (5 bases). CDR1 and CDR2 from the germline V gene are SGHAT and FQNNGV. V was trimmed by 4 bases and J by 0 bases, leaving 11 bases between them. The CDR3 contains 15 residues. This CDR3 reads CASSSPGQSTDTQYF. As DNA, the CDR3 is TGTGCCAGCAGCTCCCCCGGACAAAGCACAGATACGCAGTATTTT.

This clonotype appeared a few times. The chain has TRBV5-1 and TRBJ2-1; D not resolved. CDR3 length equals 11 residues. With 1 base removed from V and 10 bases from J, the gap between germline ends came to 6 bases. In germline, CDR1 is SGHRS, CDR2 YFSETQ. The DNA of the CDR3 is TGCGCCAGCAGCTTGTCGACAGAGCAGTTCTTC. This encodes CASSLSTEQFF.

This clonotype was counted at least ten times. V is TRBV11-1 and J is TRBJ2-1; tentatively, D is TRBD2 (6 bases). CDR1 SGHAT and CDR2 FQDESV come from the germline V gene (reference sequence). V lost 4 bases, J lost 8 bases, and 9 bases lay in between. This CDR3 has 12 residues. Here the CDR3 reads CASSSRGYEQFF. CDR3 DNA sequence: TGTGCCAGCAGCTCCCGGGGGTATGAGCAGTTCTTC.

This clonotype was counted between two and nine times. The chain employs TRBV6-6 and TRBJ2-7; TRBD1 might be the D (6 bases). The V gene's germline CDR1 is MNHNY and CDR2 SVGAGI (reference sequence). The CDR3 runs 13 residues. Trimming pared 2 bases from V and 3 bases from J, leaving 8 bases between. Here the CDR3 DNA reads TGTGCCAGCAGTTACACGGACAGCTACGAGCAGTACTTC. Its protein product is CASSYTDSYEQYF.

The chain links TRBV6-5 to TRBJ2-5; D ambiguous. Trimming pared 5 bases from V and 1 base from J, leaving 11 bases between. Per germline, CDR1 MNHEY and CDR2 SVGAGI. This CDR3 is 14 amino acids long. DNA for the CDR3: TGTGCCAGCAGTCCGCCTGGAGTCCAAGAGACCCAGTACTTC. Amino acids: CASSPPGVQETQYF.